This TCR beta chain came from a study of blood T cell repertoires in COVID-19. Overall study context: Whether acute or convalescent, the COVID-19 samples came from the United States, Italy and Spain. PBMCs, B-cell-depleted T cells, or T cells provided the cDNA or gDNA that made up the material.

This clone was counted many times. In the study's own analysis: Researchers report that nucleated cell counts were estimated from reference gene primer amplification. Profiled with immunoSEQ multiplex PCR; TCRdb holds only in-frame clones, not every one. V, J and clone size are taken as reported in that table, and D and trimming were inferred from the DNA itself. The repertoire holds about 220,000 clones, with approximately 80% as singletons. The V gene's germline CDR1 is MDHEN and CDR2 SYDVKM. The V end lost 2 bases, the J end lost 5 bases, and 10 bases lay between the germline ends. The CDR3 is 14 residues long.

V gene TRBV28 combines with J gene TRBJ1-5; unclear D gene. This sequence originates from a human donor in a cohort sampled during active COVID-19. The specimen sequenced was peripheral blood. The CDR3 here is CASSLGGLDQPQHF. In DNA form, the CDR3 reads TGTGCCAGCAGTTTAGGAGGTCTCGATCAGCCCCAGCATTTT.